Presented here are 18 T cell receptor beta chains from one specimen sequenced in a study of T-cell memory formation after mild COVID-19. TCRdb re-analysed the 5' RACE reads in MiXCR, keeping a single row per CDR3 protein. This table holds some 250,000 distinct CDR3 sequences, 9.4% found once. Sequencing used PBMCs or a T cell subset sorted from them (not recorded which). These receptors were collected from a man in his late teens or twenties who had mild COVID-19 (a few samples of this study predate the infection). Cell type and time point are not known.

The chain employs TRBV20-1 and TRBJ2-3, with D unresolved. V lost 2 bases, J lost 0 bases, and 6 bases lay in between. The CDR3 has 13 amino acids. The germline V gene encodes CDR1 DFQATT and CDR2 SNEGSKA (reference sequence). The CDR3 is CSARRSSTDTQYF. CDR3 coding DNA: TGCAGTGCTAGACGTAGCAGCACAGATACGCAGTATTTT.

This clonotype was recorded a few times. The V and J genes are TRBV7-2 and TRBJ2-1, with a weak D call TRBD1 (5 bases). The CDR3 has 15 residues. Germline lookup yields CDR1 SGHTA and CDR2 FQGNSA. V shed 5 bases and J shed 0 bases, with 11 bases lying between them. The CDR3 nucleotides read TGTGCCAGCAGCCGCCGCAGGGACTCCTACAATGAGCAGTTCTTC. Its translation: CASSRRRDSYNEQFF.

In this sample, this clonotype turned up many times. This chain uses TRBV5-1 with TRBJ2-4; D is undetermined. Germline V gene lookup returns CDR1 SGHRS and CDR2 YFSETQ. Trimming stripped 0 bases from V and 8 bases from J, with 9 bases between. This CDR3 contains 13 residues. The CDR3 DNA reads TGCGCCAGCAGCTTGGTAGGCGAGGACATTCAGTACTTC. It is translated as CASSLVGEDIQYF.

This clonotype showed up many times. The chain carries TRBV7-9 and TRBJ2-3; no clear D gene. The germline V gene has CDR1 SEHNR and CDR2 FQNEAQ (reference sequence). The V gene lost 2 bases and the J gene lost 4 bases, with 16 bases spanning the gap. The CDR3 is 16 residues long. This chain's CDR3 is CASSLIGRGAADTQYF. The CDR3 coding sequence is TGTGCCAGCAGCTTAATAGGTCGCGGTGCGGCAGATACGCAGTATTTT.

This clonotype has at least ten counts. The CDR3 here is CASSYPGTDTQYF. The CDR3 DNA is TGTGCCAGCAGTTACCCGGGCACAGATACGCAGTATTTT. The V gene is TRBV6-5, the J gene TRBJ2-3; D gene unclear. Between the trimmed V and J ends, which lost 2 bases and 1 base, there was a span of 4 bases. CDR1 and CDR2 (germline): MNHEY, SVGAGI. The CDR3 is 13 residues long.

This clonotype was detected a few times. The J gene is TRBJ1-6, the V gene TRBV7-8; D is ambiguous. Germline loops: CDR1 SGHVS, CDR2 FQNEAQ. V was cut by 1 base and J by 7 bases, with 8 bases left in between. The CDR3 is 14 residues long. DNA of the CDR3: TGTGCCAGCAGCTTAGAACAGAAGAATTCACCCCTCCACTTT. Its translation: CASSLEQKNSPLHF.

This rearrangement joins TRBV7-2 to TRBJ1-2; 12 bases are shared with TRBD1. This CDR3 has 15 residues. The germline V gene encodes CDR1 SGHTA and CDR2 FQGNSA. With V trimmed by 0 bases and J by 8 bases, 4 bases remained unmatched. CDR3 sequence (DNA): TGTGCCAGCAGCTTAGCCGGGACAGGGGGCGGCGGCTACACCTTC. It specifies CASSLAGTGGGGYTF.

This clonotype appeared a few times. The gene calls are TRBV7-2 and TRBJ1-1; 7 bases agree with TRBD1. Looked up from germline, CDR1 is SGHTA and CDR2 is FQGNSA. The V segment lost 4 bases and the J segment 11 bases; nucleotides outside the gene matches: 16. CDR3 length equals 15 residues. CDR3 region: CASSSKTGSSSSAFF. The CDR3 coding sequence is TGTGCCAGCAGCTCCAAGACAGGGTCAAGTTCTTCCGCTTTCTTT.

The V and J genes are TRBV12-3 or TRBV12-4 and TRBJ2-1; TRBD1 is a possible D gene (6 bases). Trimming removed 3 bases from V and 5 bases from J, with 11 bases in between. The CDR3 length is 14 residues. The CDR3: CASSFGTTHNEQFF. CDR3 DNA sequence: TGTGCCAGCAGTTTCGGGACAACTCACAATGAGCAGTTCTTC.

This clonotype was recorded at least ten times. This CDR3 is CASSYSAGMKPQHF. Written as DNA, the CDR3 is TGTGCCAGCAGTTACTCTGCAGGGATGAAGCCCCAGCATTTT. This sequence joins TRBV6-5 and TRBJ1-5; tentative D call: TRBD1 (5 bases). V was trimmed by 0 bases and J by 8 bases, leaving 11 bases between them. The CDR3 is made up of 14 amino acids. Germline V gives CDR1 MNHEY, CDR2 SVGAGI.

This chain uses TRBV7-8 with TRBJ1-1; D gene unclear. V was cut by 0 bases and J by 1 base, with 15 bases left in between. Germline V gives CDR1 SGHVS, CDR2 FQNEAQ. The CDR3 length is 17 residues. The CDR3 coding sequence is TGTGCCAGCAGCTTAGCTCCGGGTTTAAGTAAGAACACTGAAGCTTTCTTT. Its protein is CASSLAPGLSKNTEAFF.

The V and J genes are TRBV5-1 and TRBJ1-1; D not resolved. CDR3 length: 14 amino acids. The ends were cut back, 0 bases at V and 0 bases at J, with 6 bases in the middle. The germline gives CDR1 SGHRS, CDR2 YFSETQ. The CDR3 region has the DNA TGCGCCAGCAGCTTGGGCTACCTGAACACTGAAGCTTTCTTT. Protein product: CASSLGYLNTEAFF.

The chain uses TRBV12-3 or TRBV12-4 and TRBJ2-2; 8 bases are a match to TRBD2. Germline trimming cut 3 bases from V and 6 bases from J; bases unmatched to any gene: 6. CDR3 length: 15 residues. The CDR3 protein is CASSFGTGGAGELFF. The DNA of the CDR3 is TGTGCCAGCAGTTTTGGAACCGGGGGGGCCGGGGAGCTGTTTTTT.

This clonotype has only a few counts. The genes are TRBV7-9 and TRBJ1-5; TRBD1 might be the D (6 bases). This CDR3 comprises 14 residues. The ends were cut back, 6 bases at V and 5 bases at J, with 14 bases in the middle. The germline V gene has CDR1 SEHNR and CDR2 FQNEAQ (reference sequence). The CDR3 coding sequence is TGTGCCAGCAGTCAAACAGGGTTTGATCAGCCCCAGCATTTT. Amino acids: CASSQTGFDQPQHF.

The V gene is TRBV19, the J gene TRBJ1-2, with D perhaps matching TRBD1 (5 bases). CDR3 length: 12 residues. Per germline, CDR1 LNHDA and CDR2 SQIVND (reference sequence). Trimming stripped 7 bases from V and 5 bases from J, with 11 bases between. The CDR3 DNA is TGTGCCAGTACCGTTGGGGGGTATGGCTACACCTTC. Translated, it gives CASTVGGYGYTF.

This clonotype was picked up a small number of times. CDR3 DNA sequence: TGCGCCAGCGGCCGGTACCAAGAGACCCAGTACTTC. Translation gives CASGRYQETQYF. This chain links TRBV5-1 with TRBJ2-5; D remains ambiguous. Germline values: CDR1 SGHRS, CDR2 YFSETQ. Trimming removed 7 bases from V and 0 bases from J, with 7 bases in between. This CDR3 comprises 12 residues.

This clonotype was counted at least ten times. V and J are TRBV5-1 and TRBJ1-3; no clear D. The CDR3 has 13 residues. V was cut by 6 bases and J by 1 base, with 8 bases left in between. Per germline, CDR1 SGHRS and CDR2 YFSETQ. The CDR3 loop reads CASNSGSGNTIYF. The CDR3, as DNA: TGCGCCAGCAACTCCGGATCTGGAAACACCATATATTTT.

This clonotype was picked up many times. V usage is TRBV5-1 and J usage is TRBJ2-1; 12 bases line up with TRBD2. The CDR3 runs 16 residues. J was trimmed by 8 bases and V by 4 bases; bases with no gene match: 10. CDR1 SGHRS and CDR2 YFSETQ come from the germline V gene. As DNA, the CDR3 is TGCGCCAGCAGCGTGACTAGCGGGGGCATGGGGCATGAGCAGTTCTTC. This gives the protein CASSVTSGGMGHEQFF.